These 32 T cell receptor beta chains were all obtained from the same sample, sequenced in a study of T cell repertoires in cytomegalovirus infection. A single record per CDR3 protein comes from TCRdb applying MiXCR to the reads. The sample has roughly 300,000 distinct CDR3 sequences; roughly 24% are singletons. Material: PBMCs. Receptor source: a human donor in good health (CMV status not recorded). Some clones in this sample may be carry-over from other donors' samples.

The V and J genes are TRBV6-2 or TRBV6-3 and TRBJ2-5; D ambiguous. This CDR3 has 14 amino acids. Trimming removed 2 bases from V and 1 base from J, with 8 bases in between. Germline CDR1 MNHEY, CDR2 SVGEGT. The DNA of the CDR3 is TGTGCCAGCAGTTACGCCAGTTCCCAAGAGACCCAGTACTTC. Its protein is CASSYASSQETQYF.

V is TRBV25-1 and J is TRBJ2-1, with 11 bases identical to TRBD2. The CDR3 covers 16 residues. V dropped 0 bases and J dropped 6; count of bases not matched to a gene: 4. Germline V CDR1 and CDR2: MGHDK, SYGVNS. The CDR3 protein is CASSEYGLAGGNEQFF. The CDR3, as DNA: TGTGCCAGCAGTGAATATGGGCTAGCGGGAGGCAATGAGCAGTTCTTC.

In its sample, this clonotype was seen many times. V is TRBV7-6 and J is TRBJ2-3; D might be TRBD2 (6 bases). This CDR3 spans 14 amino acids. Germline CDR1 SGHVS, CDR2 FNYEAQ. V was shortened by 1 base and J by 6 bases, with 11 bases between the two germline ends. The CDR3 sequence: CASSLGDFFDTQYF. DNA for the CDR3: TGTGCCAGCAGCTTAGGGGACTTTTTCGATACGCAGTATTTT.

The CDR3 nucleotides are TGTGCCAGCAGCTTGGATGCCGCGAACACTGAAGCTTTCTTT. Residues: CASSLDAANTEAFF. The J gene is TRBJ1-1, the V gene TRBV7-3; D gene ambiguous. Trimming cost V 3 bases and J 1 base, with 9 bases left between them. CDR1 SGHTA and CDR2 FQGTGA come from the germline V gene. The CDR3 spans 14 residues.

This clonotype was observed at least ten times. V is TRBV5-1 and J is TRBJ2-2; TRBD1 agrees at 7 bases. CDR1 is SGHRS and CDR2 is YFSETQ in the germline V gene. The trim removed 2 bases at V and 2 bases at J, leaving 3 bases unmatched. The CDR3 length is 15 residues. The CDR3 sequence: CASSFGTANTGELFF. CDR3 nucleotide sequence: TGCGCCAGCAGCTTTGGGACAGCCAACACCGGGGAGCTGTTTTTT. Variable domain in full (rest from reference TRBV5-1 and TRBJ2-2): KAGVTQTPRYLIKTRGQQVTLSCSPISGHRSVSWYQQTPGQGLQFLFEYFSETQRNKGNFPGRFSGRQFSNSRSEMNVSTLELGDSALYLCASSFGTANTGELFFGEGSRLTVL.

J is TRBJ2-5 and V is TRBV7-8; 10 bases line up with TRBD1. The V segment lost 1 base and the J segment 5 bases; nucleotides outside the gene matches: 4. Per the germline V gene, CDR1 is SGHVS and CDR2 is FQNEAQ. This CDR3 spans 15 amino acids. CDR3 protein: CASSLGDRGPETQYF. The DNA for the CDR3 is TGTGCCAGCAGCTTAGGTGACAGGGGGCCGGAGACCCAGTACTTC.

The V gene is TRBV30, the J gene TRBJ1-1; the D is unclear. The length of the CDR3 is 12 residues. CDR1 GTSNPN and CDR2 SVGIG come from the germline V gene (reference sequence). With 0 bases removed from V and 10 bases from J, the gap between germline ends came to 12 bases. CDR3 protein: CAWSVEGRGAFF. The CDR3 DNA reads as TGTGCCTGGAGTGTCGAGGGCCGGGGAGCTTTCTTT.

This clonotype was found many times. The J gene is TRBJ2-7, the V gene TRBV7-9, with a weak D call TRBD2 (5 bases). V lost 8 bases to trimming and J lost 2 bases, with 13 bases between them. CDR3 size: 13 residues. The germline V gene encodes CDR1 SEHNR and CDR2 FQNEAQ (reference sequence). CDR3 in amino acids: CASGVTGAYEQYF. In nucleotides, the CDR3 is TGTGCCAGCGGGGTCACCGGGGCCTACGAGCAGTACTTC.

This chain uses TRBV29-1 with TRBJ2-3; D is undetermined. The CDR3 has 13 amino acids. Germline V gene data show CDR1 as SQVTM and CDR2 as ANQGSEA. V dropped 4 bases and J dropped 4 bases, with 12 bases sitting between them. The CDR3 spells CSVGRVSPDTQYF. The CDR3, as DNA: TGCAGCGTTGGAAGGGTTTCTCCAGATACGCAGTATTTT.

This clonotype was recorded many times. This chain uses TRBV4-1 with TRBJ2-7; 7 bases agree with TRBD2. The germline V gene encodes CDR1 MGHRA and CDR2 YSYEKL. The CDR3 has 12 residues. V trimming: 6 bases; J trimming: 6 bases; junction bases outside the gene matches: 5. CDR3: CASRLLASEQYV. CDR3 nucleotide sequence: TGCGCCAGCAGGTTACTAGCGAGCGAGCAGTACGTC.

J is TRBJ1-5 and V is TRBV28; tentative D call: TRBD1 (5 bases). Deletions cut 6 bases from V and 7 bases from J, with 19 bases between. The CDR3 is 15 amino acids. CDR1 is MDHEN, CDR2 SYDVKM, per germline. The CDR3 sequence: CASSSAGDGEQPQHF. CDR3 coding DNA: TGTGCCAGCAGCTCGGCCGGGGACGGGGAACAGCCCCAGCATTTT.

Regarding this clonotype: The junction does not match germline at one end; this may be a read error. V usage is TRBV7-6 and J usage is TRBJ2-1; 7 nucleotides line up with TRBD1. Germline V gives CDR1 SGHVS, CDR2 FNYEAQ. CDR3 size: 15 residues. CDR3 amino acids: CASSPGQATYNEQFF. The CDR3 bases are TGTGCTAGCAGCCCTGGACAGGCAACTTACAATGAGCAGTTCTTC.

In its sample, this clonotype was seen a few times. The chain links TRBV5-4 to TRBJ2-3; 15 bases are a match to TRBD2. This CDR3 is built from 17 residues. The junction had 4 bases not matched to a gene; V was cut back by 4 bases and J by 1 base. The germline V gene has CDR1 SGHNT and CDR2 YYREEE (reference sequence). CDR3: CASSRTSGGVGTDTQYF. The CDR3 DNA follows: TGTGCCAGCAGCAGGACTAGCGGGGGGGTTGGCACAGATACGCAGTATTTT.

The sample holds one count of this clonotype. The chain combines TRBV20-1 with TRBJ1-4; no reliable D call. CDR3 length: 13 residues. V was shortened by 5 bases and J by 8 bases, with 15 bases between the two germline ends. The germline V gene has CDR1 DFQATT and CDR2 SNEGSKA (reference sequence). The CDR3 sequence is CSAFIRVKEKLFF. Written as DNA, the CDR3 is TGCAGTGCTTTTATTAGGGTTAAAGAAAAACTGTTTTTT.

This chain uses TRBV7-9 with TRBJ1-1, with D tentatively TRBD1 (5 bases). This CDR3 comprises 15 residues. V lost 4 bases, J lost 3 bases, and 15 bases lay in between. Germline CDR1 SEHNR, CDR2 FQNEAQ (reference sequence). The CDR3 DNA follows: TGTGCCAGCAGCTCGGGCCGGGGCTGGGACACTGAAGCTTTCTTT. Protein sequence: CASSSGRGWDTEAFF.

This chain uses TRBV5-1 with TRBJ2-5, with D possibly being TRBD1 or TRBD2 (5 bases each). There are 13 residues in the CDR3. Germline V lookup: CDR1 SGHRS, CDR2 YFSETQ. Trimming left V 3 bases short and J 5 bases short, with 11 bases between. CDR3 region: CASSWGSPETQYF. CDR3 in DNA: TGCGCCAGCAGCTGGGGGAGTCCGGAGACCCAGTACTTC. The entire variable domain, with the rest obtained from reference TRBV5-1 and TRBJ2-5, is as follows: KAGVTQTPRYLIKTRGQQVTLSCSPISGHRSVSWYQQTPGQGLQFLFEYFSETQRNKGNFPGRFSGRQFSNSRSEMNVSTLELGDSALYLCASSWGSPETQYFGPGTRLLVL.

This chain joins TRBV30 and TRBJ2-3; maybe TRBD2 (5 bases). The germline gives CDR1 GTSNPN, CDR2 SVGIG (reference sequence). CDR3 length: 15 amino acids. The germline V and J ends were trimmed by 1 base and 2 bases, with 13 bases remaining between them. CDR3 bases: TGTGCCTGGAGTGCGACAAGAGGGAACACAGATACGCAGTATTTT. Translating gives CAWSATRGNTDTQYF.

This chain connects TRBV7-3 to TRBJ2-1, with D possibly being TRBD2 (5 bases). CDR3 length equals 19 residues. Germline V gene lookup returns CDR1 SGHTA and CDR2 FQGTGA. V gave up 3 bases and J gave up 1 base, with 22 bases separating them. CDR3 sequence reads: CASSFYPHSGIVSYNEQFF. CDR3 DNA: TGTGCCAGCAGCTTCTATCCGCACTCGGGGATAGTGTCCTACAATGAGCAGTTCTTC. Full variable domain (rest looked up from reference TRBV7-3 and TRBJ2-1): GAGVSQTPSNKVTEKGKYVELRCDPISGHTALYWYRQSLGQGPEFLIYFQGTGAADDSGLPNDRFFAVRPEGSVSTLKIQRTERGDSAVYLCASSFYPHSGIVSYNEQFFGPGTRLTVL.

V gene TRBV6-5 combines with J gene TRBJ2-4; 7 positions match TRBD1. V lost 6 bases to trimming and J lost 2 bases; unmatched junction nucleotides: 13. CDR1 MNHEY and CDR2 SVGAGI come from the germline V gene. CDR3 length equals 17 residues. The CDR3 reads CASSADRARFTKNIQYF. CDR3 bases: TGTGCCAGCAGCGCCGACAGGGCCCGTTTTACCAAAAACATTCAGTACTTC.

At least ten counts were recorded for this clonotype. The junction differs from germline at one of its ends, possibly a read error. The chain recombines TRBV28 with TRBJ2-1; 7 nucleotides align to TRBD2. The CDR3 is made up of 12 amino acids. From germline, CDR1 is MDHEN and CDR2 SYDVKM. CDR3 amino acids: CASSPMALAASF. The DNA for the CDR3 is TGTGCCAGCAGTCCCATGGCCCTAGCGGCCTCCTTC.

The chain combines TRBV20-1 with TRBJ2-6; D tentatively reads TRBD1 or TRBD2 (5 bases each). In germline, CDR1 is DFQATT, CDR2 SNEGSKA (reference sequence). This CDR3 is 18 amino acids long. V gave up 0 bases and J gave up 0 bases, with 15 bases separating them. In DNA, the CDR3 is TGCAGTGCTAGAGACCATAAACGAGGGACCTCTGGGGCCAACGTCCTGACTTTC. Protein product: CSARDHKRGTSGANVLTF.

V and J are TRBV6-5 and TRBJ1-6; 7 bases are shared with TRBD1. This CDR3 is 15 amino acids long. Germline V gene sequence: CDR1 MNHEY, CDR2 SVGAGI. The J segment lost 15 bases and the V segment lost 0 bases, leaving 11 bases of the junction unmatched. The CDR3 coding sequence is TGTGCCAGCAGTTACTCCCGACAGGGTGGAGGTCGCCTCCACTTT. Protein sequence: CASSYSRQGGGRLHF.

This clonotype was found many times. The rearrangement uses TRBV7-2 and TRBJ2-1, with D maybe TRBD2 (6 bases). The V end was cut by 0 bases, the J end by 4 bases, with 13 bases between. CDR1 and CDR2 (germline): SGHTA, FQGNSA. The CDR3 totals 16 residues. CDR3 region: CASSLASGRTYNEQFF. For the CDR3, the DNA is TGTGCCAGCAGCTTAGCGTCCGGGAGAACTTACAATGAGCAGTTCTTC.

This chain connects TRBV4-3 to TRBJ2-2; D ambiguous. Trimming removed 0 bases from V and 2 bases from J, with 7 bases in between. This CDR3 contains 15 residues. Germline V lookup: CDR1 LGHNA, CDR2 YSLEER. CDR3 sequence: CASSQDQLNTGELFF. The CDR3 bases are TGCGCCAGCAGCCAAGATCAATTAAACACCGGGGAGCTGTTTTTT.

This clonotype has only a few counts. The rearrangement uses TRBV10-3 and TRBJ1-4, with 9 nucleotides matching TRBD1. With V trimmed by 3 bases and J by 8 bases, 7 bases remained unmatched. The germline CDR1 and CDR2 sequences are ENHRY and SYGVKD. This CDR3 region has 15 residues. CDR3 amino acids: CAISDPGQGGEKLFF. The CDR3 coding sequence is TGTGCCATCAGTGATCCGGGACAGGGAGGCGAAAAACTGTTTTTT.

V usage is TRBV7-2 and J usage is TRBJ2-2; possible D gene TRBD1, 6 bases. Germline-derived CDR1 and CDR2 are SGHTA and FQGNSA. The CDR3 is made up of 16 amino acids. The V and J ends lost 5 bases and 2 bases respectively, with 15 bases between them. CDR3 protein: CASSRWGTLNTGELFF. The CDR3 nucleotides are TGTGCCAGCAGCCGCTGGGGGACACTTAACACCGGGGAGCTGTTTTTT.

This chain links TRBV11-3 with TRBJ2-2, with 13 nucleotides matching TRBD2. CDR1 is SGHNT, CDR2 YENEEA, per germline. J lost 4 bases, V lost 0 bases, and 17 bases had no gene match. The CDR3 runs to 22 residues. The DNA of the CDR3 is TGTGCCAGCAGCTTAGATCTCCCACTAGCGGGAGGGCCGGGTGAACGCACCGGGGAGCTGTTTTTT. Translated, it gives CASSLDLPLAGGPGERTGELFF.

Only a few counts were recorded for this clonotype. The V call is TRBV24-1, the J call TRBJ2-7; D gene ambiguous. The CDR3 spans 10 residues. Germline-derived CDR1 and CDR2 are KGHDR and SFDVKD. The germline V and J ends were trimmed by 8 bases and 5 bases, with 6 bases remaining between them. Here the CDR3 reads CATTPDEQYF. In nucleotides, the CDR3 is TGTGCCACCACCCCGGACGAGCAGTACTTC.

Concerning this clonotype itself: One end of the junction varies from germline; a read error may be responsible. The V gene is TRBV7-6, the J gene TRBJ2-5; 7 nucleotides match TRBD2. The CDR3 totals 16 residues. CDR1 is SGHVS and CDR2 is FNYEAQ in the germline V gene. CDR3 sequence reads: CASSLVGGADQETQYF. In DNA, the CDR3 is TGTGCTAGCAGCTTAGTGGGAGGGGCAGATCAAGAGACCCAGTACTTC. Filled out from reference TRBV7-6 and TRBJ2-5, the complete variable domain reads GAGVSQSPRYKVTKRGQDVALRCDPISGHVSLYWYRQALGQGPEFLTYFNYEAQQDKSGLPNDRFSAERPEGSISTLTIQRTEQRDSAMYRCASSLVGGADQETQYFGPGTRLLVL.

Many counts were recorded for this clonotype. The gene calls are TRBV7-8 and TRBJ1-5; D uncertain. V was trimmed by 4 bases and J by 0 bases, leaving 10 bases between them. The CDR3 runs to 15 residues. Germline V gene lookup returns CDR1 SGHVS and CDR2 FQNEAQ. The CDR3 is CASSSRINSNQPQHF. The CDR3 DNA follows: TGTGCCAGCAGCTCGCGGATAAATAGCAATCAGCCCCAGCATTTT.

The chain combines TRBV28 with TRBJ2-7; TRBD2 is a possible D gene (5 bases). This CDR3 contains 12 residues. Germline-derived CDR1 and CDR2 are MDHEN and SYDVKM. Between the trimmed V and J ends, which lost 6 bases and 3 bases, there was a span of 9 bases. This chain's CDR3 is CASSYGNYEQYF. For the CDR3, the DNA is TGTGCCAGCAGCTACGGGAACTACGAGCAGTACTTC.

This clonotype was seen only a few times. The chain uses TRBV6-1 and TRBJ2-7, with 9 bases that match TRBD2. The J segment lost 3 bases and the V segment lost 4 bases, leaving 4 bases of the junction unmatched. Germline CDR1 is MNHNS and CDR2 is SASEGT. This CDR3 is built from 14 residues. The CDR3 loop reads CASSAAGGRYEQYF. The CDR3 bases are TGTGCCAGCAGTGCAGCGGGAGGCCGCTACGAGCAGTACTTC.